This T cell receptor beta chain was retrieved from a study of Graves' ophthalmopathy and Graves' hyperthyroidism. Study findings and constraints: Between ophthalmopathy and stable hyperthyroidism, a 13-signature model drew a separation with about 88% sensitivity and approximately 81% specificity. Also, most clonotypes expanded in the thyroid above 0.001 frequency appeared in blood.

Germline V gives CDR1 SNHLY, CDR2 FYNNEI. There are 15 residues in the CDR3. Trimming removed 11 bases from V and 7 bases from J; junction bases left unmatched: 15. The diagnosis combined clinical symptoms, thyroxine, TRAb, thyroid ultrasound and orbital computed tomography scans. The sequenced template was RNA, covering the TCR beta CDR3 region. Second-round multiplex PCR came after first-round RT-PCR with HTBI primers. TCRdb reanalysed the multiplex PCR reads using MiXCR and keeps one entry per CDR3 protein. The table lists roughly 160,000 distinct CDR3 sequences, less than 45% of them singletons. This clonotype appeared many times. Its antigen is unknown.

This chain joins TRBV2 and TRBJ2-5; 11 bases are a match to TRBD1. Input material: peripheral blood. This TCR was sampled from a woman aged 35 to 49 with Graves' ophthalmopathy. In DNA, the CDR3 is TGTGCCCATCGGAAGGGGACAGGGGGGACTTGGACCCAGTACTTC. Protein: CAHRKGTGGTWTQYF.